These T cell receptor beta chains were read from a single sample in a study of beta chain features in type 1 diabetes. Libraries were prepared by immunoSEQ multiplex PCR; TCRdb keeps only in-frame clonotypes and omits some of them. Seen here are about 170,000 clones, 7.8% observed once, and the top ten hold about 1%. Material for sequencing was central memory CD4+ T cells from blood. These receptors all stem from a woman in her 40s with type 1 diabetes. Both conserved end residues are part of each CDR3. The order of the fields is clone size, D gene, J gene, V gene, CDR3 protein, CDR3 DNA. D genes are given only for firm matches. The size field is filled for only some rows; it gives once, few, many or a size class.

-	-	TRBJ1-1	TRBV9	CASSVVAGKNTEAFF	TGTGCCAGCAGCGTAGTCGCAGGGAAGAACACTGAAGCTTTCTTT
-	TRBD1	TRBJ2-5	TRBV15	CATSRAGTAQETQYF	TGTGCCACCAGCAGGGCCGGGACAGCCCAAGAGACCCAGTACTTC
-	-	TRBJ1-1	TRBV28	CASSFAARQAFF	TGTGCCAGCAGTTTCGCGGCCCGGCAAGCTTTCTTT
-	TRBD1	TRBJ2-5	TRBV28	CASSSHRGGQETQYF	TGTGCCAGCAGTTCCCACAGGGGCGGCCAAGAGACCCAGTACTTC
-	-	TRBJ1-5	TRBV7-2	CASSPRVGNQPQHF	TGTGCCAGCAGCCCCAGGGTAGGAAATCAGCCCCAGCATTTT
few	-	TRBJ2-7	TRBV29-1	CSVSRLAGYGEQYF	TGCAGCGTTTCACGCCTTGCAGGGTATGGAGAGCAGTACTTC
few	-	TRBJ2-3	TRBV6-4	CASSEAGATDTQYF	TGTGCCAGCAGTGAAGCAGGCGCCACAGATACGCAGTATTTT
-	-	TRBJ2-2	TRBV7-3	CASSLNGATGELFF	TGTGCCAGCAGCTTAAATGGGGCCACCGGGGAGCTGTTTTTT
few	TRBD1	TRBJ2-3	TRBV20-1	CSATDRVAQYF	TGCAGTGCTACCGACAGGGTTGCGCAGTATTTT
few	TRBD1	TRBJ2-7	TRBV28	CASRQQGASYEQYF	TGTGCCAGCAGGCAACAGGGGGCCTCCTACGAGCAGTACTTC
few	TRBD1	TRBJ1-1	TRBV5-4	CASSPGTDHTEAFF	TGTGCCAGCAGCCCCGGGACAGACCACACTGAAGCTTTCTTT
few	-	TRBJ1-1	TRBV5-1	CASSARGGGTEAFF	TGCGCCAGCAGCGCCCGCGGGGGTGGCACTGAAGCTTTCTTT
once	-	TRBJ1-1	TRBV9	CASSVVAFDTEAFF	TGTGCCAGCAGCGTAGTGGCCTTCGACACTGAAGCTTTCTTT
-	-	TRBJ1-3	TRBV4-3	CASSQEPQGPSGNTIYF	TGCGCCAGCAGCCAAGAGCCCCAGGGTCCCTCTGGAAACACCATATATTTT
few	-	TRBJ2-7	TRBV5-4	CASSRVEDEQYF	TGTGCCAGCAGCCGTGTGGAGGACGAGCAGTACTTC
-	-	TRBJ2-5	TRBV5-1	CASSTLGRGLGETQYF	TGCGCCAGCAGCACCCTCGGGAGGGGGCTCGGGGAGACCCAGTACTTC
-	-	TRBJ1-1	TRBV18	CASSPTGTGALGTEAFF	TGTGCCAGCTCACCCACAGGGACGGGTGCGTTGGGCACTGAAGCTTTCTTT
few	-	TRBJ2-3	TRBV18	CASFGSRHGTDTQYF	TGTGCCAGCTTCGGCTCCCGACACGGCACAGATACGCAGTATTTT
few	-	TRBJ2-5	TRBV6-1	CASKQPYQETQYF	TGTGCCAGCAAACAGCCGTACCAAGAGACCCAGTACTTC
-	TRBD2	TRBJ2-6	TRBV11-1	CASSRSAGGANVLTF	TGTGCCAGCAGCCGTTCAGCGGGAGGGGCCAACGTCCTGACTTTC
medium-sized	-	TRBJ2-7	TRBV29-1	CSVGPGIQTYEQYF	TGCAGCGTGGGCCCGGGGATCCAAACTTACGAGCAGTACTTC
few	-	TRBJ1-1	TRBV18	CASSPEVLGNTEAFF	TGTGCCAGCTCACCTGAGGTCTTGGGGAACACTGAAGCTTTCTTT
-	TRBD1	TRBJ2-7	TRBV5-4	CASSGETGEQYF	TGTGCCAGCAGCGGGGAGACAGGGGAGCAGTACTTC
few	-	TRBJ1-5	TRBV30	CACQYDSNQPQHF	TGTGCCTGCCAGTATGATAGCAATCAGCCCCAGCATTTT
-	-	TRBJ2-7	TRBV7-2	CASSSNQGSAYEQYF	TGTGCCAGCAGTTCCAACCAGGGCTCGGCCTACGAGCAGTACTTC
-	-	TRBJ1-1	TRBV28	CASSLLRMFPVEAFF	TGTGCCAGCAGTTTATTGCGGATGTTTCCGGTAGAAGCTTTCTTT
few	-	TRBJ2-1	TRBV5-1	CASSLKTKGGNEQFF	TGCGCCAGCAGCTTGAAGACAAAAGGAGGAAATGAGCAGTTCTTC
few	TRBD1	TRBJ1-2	TRBV29-1	CSVIQGAANYGYTF	TGCAGCGTGATACAGGGGGCCGCTAACTATGGCTACACCTTC
-	-	TRBJ1-1	TRBV10-3	CAISERGNTEAFF	TGTGCCATCAGTGAAAGGGGGAACACTGAAGCTTTCTTT
few	TRBD2	TRBJ2-7	TRBV7-2	CASSWGAGGQGEQYF	TGTGCCAGCAGCTGGGGTGCGGGGGGGCAAGGGGAGCAGTACTTC
-	-	TRBJ2-7	TRBV11-2	CASSLELTSYEQYF	TGTGCCAGCAGCTTAGAACTGACTAGCTACGAGCAGTACTTC
-	-	TRBJ1-5	TRBV7-9	CASSLNSGARNQPQHF	TGTGCCAGCAGCCTCAATTCAGGGGCCCGGAATCAGCCCCAGCATTTT
few	-	TRBJ1-4	TRBV4-1	CASSQQQGTNEKLFF	TGCGCCAGCAGCCAGCAACAGGGAACTAATGAAAAACTGTTTTTT
many	TRBD1	TRBJ2-7	TRBV7-9	CASSLGFGDRSF	TGTGCCAGCAGCTTAGGTTTTGGGGACAGATCCTTC
few	TRBD1	TRBJ2-1	TRBV6-5	CASKAQGDEQFF	TGTGCCAGCAAAGCCCAGGGGGATGAGCAGTTCTTC
-	-	TRBJ1-4	TRBV4-1	CASSQDAGLFF	TGCGCCAGCAGCCAAGATGCCGGGCTGTTTTTT
-	TRBD2	TRBJ2-1	TRBV5-1	CASSLTALAGAINEQFF	TGCGCCAGCAGCTTGACGGCCCTAGCGGGGGCCATCAATGAGCAGTTCTTC
few	TRBD1	TRBJ2-7	TRBV5-1	CASSIGTDYEQYF	TGCGCCAGCAGCATCGGGACAGACTACGAGCAGTACTTC
-	TRBD1	TRBJ2-1	TRBV4-2	CASSPPGQATGEQFF	TGTGCCAGCAGCCCCCCGGGACAGGCTACAGGTGAGCAGTTCTTC
-	TRBD1	TRBJ1-5	TRBV28	CASRTGTDSPNQPQHF	TGTGCCAGCAGGACCGGGACAGACAGTCCCAATCAGCCCCAGCATTTT
-	TRBD1	TRBJ2-7	TRBV4-3	CASSPAPGQGPYEQYF	TGCGCCAGCAGCCCTGCCCCTGGACAGGGGCCCTACGAGCAGTACTTC
few	-	TRBJ1-2	TRBV2	CASSYGGSYTF	TGTGCCAGCAGTTACGGCGGTAGCTACACCTTC
few	TRBD1	TRBJ1-2	TRBV18	CASSPPDRGSGYTF	TGTGCCAGCTCACCACCCGACAGGGGCTCTGGCTACACCTTC
-	-	TRBJ2-6	TRBV19	CASKADTGANVLTF	TGTGCCAGTAAGGCGGATACTGGGGCCAACGTCCTGACTTTC
few	TRBD1	TRBJ1-1	TRBV5-1	CASSSLQGDEAFF	TGCGCCAGCAGCTCTTTACAGGGGGATGAAGCTTTCTTT